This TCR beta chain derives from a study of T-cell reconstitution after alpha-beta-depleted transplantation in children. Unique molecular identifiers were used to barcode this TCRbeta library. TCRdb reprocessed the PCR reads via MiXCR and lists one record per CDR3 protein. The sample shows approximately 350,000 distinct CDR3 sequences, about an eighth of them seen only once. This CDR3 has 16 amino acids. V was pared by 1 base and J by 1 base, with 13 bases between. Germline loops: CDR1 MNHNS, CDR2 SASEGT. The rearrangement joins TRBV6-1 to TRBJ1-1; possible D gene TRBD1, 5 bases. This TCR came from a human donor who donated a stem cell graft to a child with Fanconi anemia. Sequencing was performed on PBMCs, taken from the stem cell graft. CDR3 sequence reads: CASSEGQGRWNTEAFF. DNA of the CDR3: TGTGCCAGCAGTGAAGGTCAGGGAAGGTGGAACACTGAAGCTTTCTTT.